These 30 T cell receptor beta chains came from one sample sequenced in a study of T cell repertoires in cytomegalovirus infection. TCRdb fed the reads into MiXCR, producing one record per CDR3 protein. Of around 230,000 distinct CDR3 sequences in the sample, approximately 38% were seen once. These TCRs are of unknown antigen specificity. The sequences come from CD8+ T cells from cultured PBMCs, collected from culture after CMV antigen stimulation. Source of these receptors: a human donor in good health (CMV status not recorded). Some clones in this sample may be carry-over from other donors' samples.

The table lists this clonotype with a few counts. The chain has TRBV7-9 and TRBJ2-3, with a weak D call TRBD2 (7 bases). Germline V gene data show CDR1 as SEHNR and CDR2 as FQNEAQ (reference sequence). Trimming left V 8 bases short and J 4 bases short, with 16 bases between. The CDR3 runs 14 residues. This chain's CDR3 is CASLGGGRADTQYF. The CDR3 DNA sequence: TGTGCCAGCCTTGGGGGGGGGCGCGCAGATACGCAGTATTTT.

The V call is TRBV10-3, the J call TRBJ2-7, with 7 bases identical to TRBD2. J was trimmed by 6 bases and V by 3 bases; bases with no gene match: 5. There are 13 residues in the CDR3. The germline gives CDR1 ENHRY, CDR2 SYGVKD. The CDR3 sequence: CAISDMREIEQYF. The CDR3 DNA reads TGTGCCATCAGTGATATGCGGGAGATCGAGCAGTACTTC.

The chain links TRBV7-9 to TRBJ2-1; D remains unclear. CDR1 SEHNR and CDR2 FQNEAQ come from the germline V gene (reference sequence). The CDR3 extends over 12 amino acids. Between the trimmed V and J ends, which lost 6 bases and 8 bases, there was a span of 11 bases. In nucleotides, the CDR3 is TGTGCCAGCAGATTGGATAGTGATGAGCAGTTCTTC. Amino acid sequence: CASRLDSDEQFF.

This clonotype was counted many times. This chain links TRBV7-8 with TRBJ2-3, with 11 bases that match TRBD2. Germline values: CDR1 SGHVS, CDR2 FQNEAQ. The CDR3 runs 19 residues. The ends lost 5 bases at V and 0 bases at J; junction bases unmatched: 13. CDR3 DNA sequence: TGTGCCAGCAGCACCACTAGGACTAGCGGGCCTCCTAGCACAGATACGCAGTATTTT. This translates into CASSTTRTSGPPSTDTQYF.

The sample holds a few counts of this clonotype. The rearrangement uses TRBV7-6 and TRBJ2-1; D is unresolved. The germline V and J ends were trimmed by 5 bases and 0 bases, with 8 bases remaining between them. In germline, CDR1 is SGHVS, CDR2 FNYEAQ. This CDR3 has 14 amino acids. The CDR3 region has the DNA TGTGCCAGCAGCGTGGAGAGCTCCTACAATGAGCAGTTCTTC. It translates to CASSVESSYNEQFF.

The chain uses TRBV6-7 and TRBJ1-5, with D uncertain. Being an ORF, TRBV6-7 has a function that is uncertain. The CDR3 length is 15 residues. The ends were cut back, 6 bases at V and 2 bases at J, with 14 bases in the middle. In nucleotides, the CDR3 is TGTGCCAGCAGAACCGCGAGCCCCCGCAATCAGCCCCAGCATTTT. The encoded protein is CASRTASPRNQPQHF.

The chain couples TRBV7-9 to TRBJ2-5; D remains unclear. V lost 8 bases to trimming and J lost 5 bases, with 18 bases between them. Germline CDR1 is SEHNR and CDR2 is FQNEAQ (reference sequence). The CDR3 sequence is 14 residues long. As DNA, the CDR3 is TGTGCCAGCTCGCGGACCGCAGATGTGGAGACCCAGTACTTC. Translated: CASSRTADVETQYF.

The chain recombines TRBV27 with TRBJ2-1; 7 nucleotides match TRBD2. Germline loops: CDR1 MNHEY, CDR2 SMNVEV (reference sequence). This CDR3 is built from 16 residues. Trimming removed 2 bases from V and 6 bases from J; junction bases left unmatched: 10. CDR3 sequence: CASSLGGTTYINEQFF. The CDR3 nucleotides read TGTGCCAGCAGTTTAGGTGGGACTACCTACATCAATGAGCAGTTCTTC.

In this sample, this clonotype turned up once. In DNA form, the CDR3 reads TGTGCCAGTAGTAGCCTGACGAAGGTCCTAGAGCCCCAGCATTTT. It translates to CASSSLTKVLEPQHF. The rearrangement joins TRBV19 to TRBJ1-5; D remains ambiguous. CDR3 length: 15 amino acids. Trimming shortened V by 4 bases and J by 8 bases, and 18 bases separated the two germline ends. Germline lookup yields CDR1 LNHDA and CDR2 SQIVND (reference sequence).

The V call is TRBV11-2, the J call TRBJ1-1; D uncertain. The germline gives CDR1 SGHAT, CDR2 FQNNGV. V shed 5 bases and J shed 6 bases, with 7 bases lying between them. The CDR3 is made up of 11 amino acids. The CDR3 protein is CASSLAAEAFF. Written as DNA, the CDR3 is TGTGCCAGCAGCCTCGCCGCTGAAGCTTTCTTT.

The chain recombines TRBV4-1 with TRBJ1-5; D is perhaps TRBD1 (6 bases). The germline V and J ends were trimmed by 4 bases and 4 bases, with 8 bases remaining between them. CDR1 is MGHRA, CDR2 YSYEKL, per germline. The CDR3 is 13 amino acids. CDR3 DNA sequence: TGCGCCAGCAGCCCGAGGGGGAATCAGCCCCAGCATTTT. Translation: CASSPRGNQPQHF.

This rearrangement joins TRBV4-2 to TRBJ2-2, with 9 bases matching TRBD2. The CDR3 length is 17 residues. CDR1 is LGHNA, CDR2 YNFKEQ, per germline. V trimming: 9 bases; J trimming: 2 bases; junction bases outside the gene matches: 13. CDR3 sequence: CARSDEQLAGNTGELFF. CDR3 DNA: TGTGCCAGAAGCGACGAGCAACTAGCGGGCAACACCGGGGAGCTGTTTTTT.

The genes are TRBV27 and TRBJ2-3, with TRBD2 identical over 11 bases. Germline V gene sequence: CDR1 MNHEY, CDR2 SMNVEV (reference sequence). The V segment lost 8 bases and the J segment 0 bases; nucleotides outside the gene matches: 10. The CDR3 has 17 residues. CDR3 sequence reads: CASGLAGYDDSTDTQYF. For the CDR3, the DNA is TGTGCCAGCGGACTAGCGGGCTACGATGATAGCACAGATACGCAGTATTTT.

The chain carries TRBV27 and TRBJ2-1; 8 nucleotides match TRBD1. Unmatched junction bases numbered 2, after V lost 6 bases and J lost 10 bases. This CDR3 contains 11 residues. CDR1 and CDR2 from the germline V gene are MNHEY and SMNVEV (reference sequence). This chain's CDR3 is CASSRTGEQFF. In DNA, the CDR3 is TGTGCCAGCAGCCGGACAGGGGAGCAGTTCTTC.

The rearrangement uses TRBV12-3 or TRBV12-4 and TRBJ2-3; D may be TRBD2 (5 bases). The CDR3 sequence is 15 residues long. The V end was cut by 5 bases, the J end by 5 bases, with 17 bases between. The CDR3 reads CASSGWERSEDTQYF. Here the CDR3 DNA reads TGTGCCAGCAGTGGCTGGGAGCGGAGCGAAGATACGCAGTATTTT.

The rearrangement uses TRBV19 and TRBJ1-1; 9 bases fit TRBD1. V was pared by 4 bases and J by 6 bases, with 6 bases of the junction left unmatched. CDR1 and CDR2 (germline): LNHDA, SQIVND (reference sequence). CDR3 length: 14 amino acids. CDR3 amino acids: CASSTGQGRSEAFF. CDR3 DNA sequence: TGTGCCAGTAGTACGGGACAGGGACGGTCTGAAGCTTTCTTT.

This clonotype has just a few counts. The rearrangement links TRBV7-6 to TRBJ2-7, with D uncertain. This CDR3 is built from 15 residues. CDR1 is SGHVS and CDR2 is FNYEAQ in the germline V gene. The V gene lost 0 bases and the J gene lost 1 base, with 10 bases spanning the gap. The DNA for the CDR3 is TGTGCCAGCAGCTTAGCTCGAAATCCGTCCTACGAGCAGTACTTC. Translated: CASSLARNPSYEQYF. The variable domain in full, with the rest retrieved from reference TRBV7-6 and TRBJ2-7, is GAGVSQSPRYKVTKRGQDVALRCDPISGHVSLYWYRQALGQGPEFLTYFNYEAQQDKSGLPNDRFSAERPEGSISTLTIQRTEQRDSAMYRCASSLARNPSYEQYFGPGTRLTVT.

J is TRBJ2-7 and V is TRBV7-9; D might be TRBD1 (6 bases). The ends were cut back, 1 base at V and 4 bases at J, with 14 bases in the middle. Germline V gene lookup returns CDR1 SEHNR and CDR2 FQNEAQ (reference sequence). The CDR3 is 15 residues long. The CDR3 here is CASSLGTVSLYEQYF. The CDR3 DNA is TGTGCCAGCAGCTTAGGGACAGTCTCCTTATACGAGCAGTACTTC.

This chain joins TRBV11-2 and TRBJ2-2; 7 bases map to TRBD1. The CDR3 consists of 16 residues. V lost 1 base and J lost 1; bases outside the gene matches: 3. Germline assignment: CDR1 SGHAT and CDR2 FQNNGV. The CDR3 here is CASSLGGGLNTGELFF. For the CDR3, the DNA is TGTGCCAGCAGCTTAGGAGGGGGCCTGAACACCGGGGAGCTGTTTTTT. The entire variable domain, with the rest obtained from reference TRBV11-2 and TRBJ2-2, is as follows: EAGVAQSPRYKIIEKRQSVAFWCNPISGHATLYWYQQILGQGPKLLIQFQNNGVVDDSQLPKDRFSAERLKGVDSTLKIQPAKLEDSAVYLCASSLGGGLNTGELFFGEGSRLTVL.

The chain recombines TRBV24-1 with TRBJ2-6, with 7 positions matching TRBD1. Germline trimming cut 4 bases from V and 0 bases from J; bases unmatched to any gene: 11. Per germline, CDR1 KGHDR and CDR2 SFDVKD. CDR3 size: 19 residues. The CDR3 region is CATSDKGQRKTSGANVLTF. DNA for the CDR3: TGTGCCACCAGTGACAAGGGACAGAGAAAAACCTCTGGGGCCAACGTCCTGACTTTC.

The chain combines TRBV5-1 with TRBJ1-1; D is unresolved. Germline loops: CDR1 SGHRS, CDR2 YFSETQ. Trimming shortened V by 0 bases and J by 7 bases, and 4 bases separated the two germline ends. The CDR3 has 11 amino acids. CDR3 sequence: CASSLAGEAFF. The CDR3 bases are TGCGCCAGCAGCTTGGCAGGTGAAGCTTTCTTT.

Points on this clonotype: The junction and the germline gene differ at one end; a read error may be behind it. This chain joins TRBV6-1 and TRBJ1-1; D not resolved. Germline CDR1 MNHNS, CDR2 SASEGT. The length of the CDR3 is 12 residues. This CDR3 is CASTWVRTEAGF. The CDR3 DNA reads TGTGCCAGCACCTGGGTGCGGACTGAAGCTGGATTT.

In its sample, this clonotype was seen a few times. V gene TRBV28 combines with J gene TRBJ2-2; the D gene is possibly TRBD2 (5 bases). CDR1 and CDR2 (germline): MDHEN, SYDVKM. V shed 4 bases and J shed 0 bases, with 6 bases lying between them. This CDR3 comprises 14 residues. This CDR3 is CASSSTTNTGELFF. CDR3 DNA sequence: TGTGCCAGCAGTTCGACTACGAACACCGGGGAGCTGTTTTTT.

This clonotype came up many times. The CDR3 loop reads CASSTRGGRDGYTF. In nucleotides, the CDR3 is TGTGCCAGCAGCACCCGCGGGGGGAGGGATGGCTACACCTTC. The chain combines TRBV7-6 with TRBJ1-2; perhaps TRBD1 as D (5 bases). The CDR3 covers 14 residues. CDR1 is SGHVS, CDR2 FNYEAQ, per germline. The germline V and J ends were trimmed by 5 bases and 6 bases, with 16 bases remaining between them. The full variable domain, its missing parts supplied by reference TRBV7-6 and TRBJ1-2, is GAGVSQSPRYKVTKRGQDVALRCDPISGHVSLYWYRQALGQGPEFLTYFNYEAQQDKSGLPNDRFSAERPEGSISTLTIQRTEQRDSAMYRCASSTRGGRDGYTFGSGTRLTVV.

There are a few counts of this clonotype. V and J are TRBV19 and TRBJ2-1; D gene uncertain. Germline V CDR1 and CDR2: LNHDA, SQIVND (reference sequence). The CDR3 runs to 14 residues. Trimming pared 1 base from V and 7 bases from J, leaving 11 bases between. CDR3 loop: CASSIVRARNEQFF. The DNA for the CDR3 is TGTGCCAGTAGTATAGTCCGTGCTAGGAATGAGCAGTTCTTC.

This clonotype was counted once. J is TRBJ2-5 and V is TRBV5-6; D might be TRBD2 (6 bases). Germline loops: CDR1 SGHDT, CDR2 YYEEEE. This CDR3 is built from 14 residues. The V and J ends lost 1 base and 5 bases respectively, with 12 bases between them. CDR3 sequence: CASSLRREVETQYF. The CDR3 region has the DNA TGTGCCAGCAGCTTGAGGAGGGAGGTGGAGACCCAGTACTTC.

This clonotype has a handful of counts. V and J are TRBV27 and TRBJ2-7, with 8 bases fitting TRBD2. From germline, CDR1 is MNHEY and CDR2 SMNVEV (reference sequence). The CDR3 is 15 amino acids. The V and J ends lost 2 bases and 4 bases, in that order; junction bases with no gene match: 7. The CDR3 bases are TGTGCCAGCAGTTTAGGAGCGGGAGCGGGTTACGAGCAGTACTTC. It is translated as CASSLGAGAGYEQYF.

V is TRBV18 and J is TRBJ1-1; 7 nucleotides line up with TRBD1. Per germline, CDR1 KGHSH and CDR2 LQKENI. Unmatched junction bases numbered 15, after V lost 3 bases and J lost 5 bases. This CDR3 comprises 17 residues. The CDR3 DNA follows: TGTGCCAGCTCACCCGACAGGGTAAGTGGTTCGAGGACTGAAGCTTTCTTT. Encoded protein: CASSPDRVSGSRTEAFF.

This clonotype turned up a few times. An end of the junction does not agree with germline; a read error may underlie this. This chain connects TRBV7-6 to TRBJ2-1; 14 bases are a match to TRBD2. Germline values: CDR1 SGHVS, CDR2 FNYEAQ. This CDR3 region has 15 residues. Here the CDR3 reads CASSQGLAGVNEQFF. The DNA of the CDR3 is TGTGCTAGCAGCCAGGGACTAGCGGGAGTTAATGAGCAGTTCTTC.

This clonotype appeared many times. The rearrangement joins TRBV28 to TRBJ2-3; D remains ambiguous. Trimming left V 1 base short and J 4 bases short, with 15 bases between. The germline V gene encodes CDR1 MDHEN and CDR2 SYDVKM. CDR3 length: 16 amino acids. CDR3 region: CASSLFSTPKSDTQYF. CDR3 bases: TGTGCCAGCAGTTTATTTTCAACACCGAAGTCAGATACGCAGTATTTT.